This note documents a single T cell receptor beta chain sequence. Its binding antigen is unknown. The input lacks base qualities; no much larger clone sits a single base away. CDR1 and CDR2 are drawn from the germline V gene: SGHNT, YENEEA. At the junction V is shortened by 5 bases and J by 7 bases; bases outside the gene matches: 8. The cysteine opens and the phenylalanine closes a CDR3 of 15 amino acids. Only the CDR3 portion is preserved as DNA: 45 bases, with reading frame beginning at the first base. The immunoSEQ Assay, a bias-controlled multiplex PCR, was used to amplify TCRbeta CDR3 regions from genomic DNA. In the original analysis: Nucleated cell counts per sample were estimated from amplification of reference gene primers within the assay. To quantify the absolute abundance of each unique TCRbeta CDR3 rearrangement, sequence reads were collapsed and filtered. Productive Simpson clonality was computed per sample as the square root of Simpson's diversity index over productive rearrangements. Entries here come from immuneACCESS through TCRdb and include only in-frame sequences with V and J called. Some clones fail to appear in such tables; in the studies checked, an unresolved V gene covers under half of the shortfall, and the cause of the remainder is unknown. That table supplies the V and J calls and clone size; D and trimming were determined from the DNA. In this sample the table shows approximately 260,000 clones, around 90% of which occur a single time. Under 2.5% of the sample goes to the ten largest clones.

The data derive from a study of blood T cell repertoires in COVID-19 (dated by TCRdb to about 2020). For the wider study: The collaborator samples originated in the United States, Italy and Spain and spanned the acute and convalescent phases of COVID-19. The material from the prospective study consisted of cDNA or gDNA derived from T cells, B-cell-depleted T cells, or PBMCs. Subjects who had been exposed to COVID-19, were actively infected with it, or had recovered from it provided the deeply sampled blood TCRbeta repertoires that made up the dataset. The repertoires were released in a freely available public database intended as a resource for research on the immune response to SARS-CoV-2. The samples were drawn from two sources: the first 160 participants of the ongoing ImmuneRACE study, and over 1,000 subjects contributed by 6 global collaborators. A de-identified subject ID, COVID-19 status, age in years and sex were almost always included in the sample metadata. Where HLA class I and class II types were available, the types were taken from metadata supplied by the sample provider, not from assay-based typing.

The collaborating institutions used their own protocols to collect whole blood in K2EDTA tubes. Collaborator samples were shipped for TCRbeta analysis as frozen whole blood, isolated PBMCs, or DNA extracted from either sample type. Study-wide conclusions, independent of this receptor: The quantity of clinical and demographic metadata differed by source and by participant and was supplied without curation.

The specimen was peripheral blood. The sequence derives from a man in his forties or fifties with acute or convalescent COVID-19. Rearrangement joined TRBV11-3 to TRBJ2-2; 9 junctional bases match TRBD1. The CDR3 protein sequence reads: CASSKGQGLGGELFF. The DNA sequence reads TGTGCCAGCAGCAAGGGACAGGGATTGGGCGGGGAGCTGTTTTTT.